What follows are 26 T cell receptor beta chains derived from one specimen sequenced in a study of blood T cell repertoires in COVID-19. Produced via immunoSEQ multiplex PCR; TCRdb's table is partial and in-frame only. The data contain fewer than 500,000 clones, roughly 91% of them singletons. Sequenced: peripheral blood. These receptors all come from a woman in her twenties or thirties with acute or convalescent COVID-19.

The J gene is TRBJ2-7, the V gene TRBV19, with D hard to call. Germline lookup yields CDR1 LNHDA and CDR2 SQIVND (reference sequence). Trimming cost V 4 bases and J 0 bases, with 7 bases left between them. This CDR3 has 13 residues. The CDR3 loop reads CASSTSGSYEQYF. The CDR3 nucleotides read TGTGCCAGTAGTACCTCCGGCTCCTACGAGCAGTACTTC.

A word on this clone: In the same sample, other DNA sequences code for this CDR3. The J gene is TRBJ1-2, the V gene TRBV6-5; the match to TRBD1 covers 9 bases. Looked up from germline, CDR1 is MNHEY and CDR2 is SVGAGI. Trimming cost V 6 bases and J 1 base; bases outside gene matches: 6. This CDR3 is built from 15 residues. The CDR3 region is CASRPGQGGNYGYTF. The DNA of the CDR3 is TGTGCCAGCAGACCGGGACAGGGAGGTAACTATGGCTACACCTTC.

V usage is TRBV27 and J usage is TRBJ1-5, with no clear D. Germline-derived CDR1 and CDR2 are MNHEY and SMNVEV (reference sequence). The CDR3 runs 13 residues. Trimming took 0 bases from V and 5 from J, leaving 5 bases between them. This CDR3 reads CASSLSSDQPQHF. CDR3 sequence (DNA): TGTGCCAGCAGTTTATCGTCTGATCAGCCCCAGCATTTT.

This clone was detected once. The chain is built from TRBV9 and TRBJ1-2; D is undetermined. From germline, CDR1 is SGDLS and CDR2 YYNGEE. The CDR3 is 14 residues long. Deletions cut 3 bases from V and 4 bases from J, with 13 bases between. DNA for the CDR3: TGTGCCAGCAGCGCCGGAGTTACCCCCTATGGCTACACCTTC. It specifies CASSAGVTPYGYTF.

CDR3 amino acids: CASSFLVNEQFF. CDR3 bases: TGTGCCAGCAGCTTCTTAGTCAATGAGCAGTTCTTC. The chain has TRBV7-9 and TRBJ2-1; D is undetermined. The germline V gene encodes CDR1 SEHNR and CDR2 FQNEAQ (reference sequence). V lost 3 bases, J lost 6 bases, and 6 bases lay in between. This CDR3 spans 12 amino acids. The full variable domain, its missing parts supplied by reference TRBV7-9 and TRBJ2-1, is DTGVSQNPRHKITKRGQNVTFRCDPISEHNRLYWYRQTLGQGPEFLTYFQNEAQLEKSRLLSDRFSAERPKGSFSTLEIQRTEQGDSAMYLCASSFLVNEQFFGPGTRLTVL.

V is TRBV5-6 and J is TRBJ1-3; D gene unclear. Germline V gene sequence: CDR1 SGHDT, CDR2 YYEEEE. V lost 2 bases and J 2 bases, leaving 11 bases between the germline ends. This CDR3 has 15 residues. The CDR3 spells CASSLSGGPGNTIYF. CDR3 DNA sequence: TGTGCCAGCAGCTTATCCGGAGGGCCTGGAAACACCATATATTTT.

V is TRBV5-8 and J is TRBJ2-7; 9 bases line up with TRBD1. From germline, CDR1 is SGHTS and CDR2 YDEGEE. Trimming cost V 6 bases and J 3 bases; bases outside gene matches: 7. The CDR3 has 14 residues. CDR3 sequence: CASINGQGIYEQYF. The CDR3 bases are TGTGCCAGCATTAATGGACAGGGGATCTACGAGCAGTACTTC.

CDR3 loop: CASSHGQGNTGELFF. The CDR3, as DNA: TGCGCCAGCAGCCACGGACAGGGTAACACCGGGGAGCTGTTTTTT. The chain joins TRBV4-1 to TRBJ2-2; 8 bases map to TRBD1. J gave up 2 bases and V 3 bases, and 2 bases lay outside the gene matches. CDR3 size: 15 residues. Germline CDR1 and CDR2: MGHRA and YSYEKL.

The chain employs TRBV3-1 (or the pseudogene TRBV3-2) and TRBJ2-5; a possible D gene is TRBD2 (5 bases). Germline lookup yields CDR1 LGHDT and CDR2 YNNKEL (reference sequence). V gave up 2 bases and J gave up 7 bases, with 8 bases separating them. This CDR3 has 12 residues. CDR3 sequence (DNA): TGTGCCAGCAGCCAAATCAGCGGGACCCAGTACTTC. It is translated as CASSQISGTQYF.

The V and J genes are TRBV5-1 and TRBJ1-6, with D perhaps TRBD1 (6 bases). Germline assignment: CDR1 SGHRS and CDR2 YFSETQ. CDR3 size: 15 residues. Deletions cut 0 bases from V and 5 bases from J, with 9 bases between. The CDR3 reads CASSLAGGHNSPLHF. CDR3 DNA: TGCGCCAGCAGCTTGGCCGGGGGGCATAATTCACCCCTCCACTTT.

J is TRBJ1-2 and V is TRBV3-1 (or the pseudogene TRBV3-2); TRBD1 is a possible D gene (5 bases). Trimming took off 4 bases at V and 1 base at J, with 16 bases between the two ends. CDR1 and CDR2 from the germline V gene are LGHDT and YNNKEL (reference sequence). The CDR3 loop spans 16 amino acids. CDR3 protein: CASSPMGGDLNYGYTF. The CDR3 region has the DNA TGTGCCAGCAGCCCCATGGGAGGGGATCTTAACTATGGCTACACCTTC.

The chain carries TRBV5-1 and TRBJ1-4; no clear D. Trimming removed 3 bases from V and 8 bases from J, with 14 bases in between. CDR3 size: 14 residues. Germline lookup yields CDR1 SGHRS and CDR2 YFSETQ. DNA for the CDR3: TGCGCCAGCAGCTCCCCGGACGGGAGCGAAAAACTGTTTTTT. It translates to CASSSPDGSEKLFF.

This chain joins TRBV5-1 and TRBJ2-2, with 8 positions matching TRBD1. Germline values: CDR1 SGHRS, CDR2 YFSETQ. This CDR3 is 16 amino acids long. V dropped 7 bases and J dropped 4; count of bases not matched to a gene: 12. The CDR3 sequence is CASSLAGQVVTGELFF. The CDR3 DNA reads as TGCGCCAGCTCCCTGGCGGGACAGGTAGTCACCGGGGAGCTGTTTTTT.

The gene calls are TRBV7-2 and TRBJ1-1; D unresolved. The CDR3 has 14 amino acids. Germline V gives CDR1 SGHTA, CDR2 FQGNSA. Trimming left V 4 bases short and J 2 bases short, with 11 bases between. CDR3 amino acids: CASSSQPVNTEAFF. The CDR3 region has the DNA TGTGCCAGCAGCTCCCAACCGGTAAACACTGAAGCTTTCTTT.

The chain couples TRBV5-1 to TRBJ2-3; 8 bases match TRBD2. The length of the CDR3 is 14 residues. Per the germline V gene, CDR1 is SGHRS and CDR2 is YFSETQ. Trimming cost V 5 bases and J 0 bases; bases outside gene matches: 2. The CDR3 sequence is CASRPGGSTDTQYF. The CDR3 DNA reads as TGCGCCAGCAGGCCGGGGGGGAGCACAGATACGCAGTATTTT.

This sequence joins TRBV4-2 and TRBJ2-3; D might be TRBD2 (5 bases). V lost 0 bases, J lost 2 bases, and 27 bases lay in between. CDR1 LGHNA and CDR2 YNFKEQ come from the germline V gene. The CDR3 length is 21 residues. The CDR3 DNA reads TGTGCCAGCAGCCAAGATCGCAGGACTCGAACTCCCCTCGGAAACACAGATACGCAGTATTTT. This codes for CASSQDRRTRTPLGNTDTQYF.

The sample holds one count of this clone. The genes are TRBV5-1 and TRBJ2-3; perhaps TRBD1 as D (6 bases). The length of the CDR3 is 15 residues. V was shortened by 3 bases and J by 5 bases, with 16 bases between the two germline ends. Germline lookup yields CDR1 SGHRS and CDR2 YFSETQ. CDR3 coding DNA: TGCGCCAGCAGCTCTGGTTGGGGGCGGATAGATACGCAGTATTTT. Its protein product is CASSSGWGRIDTQYF.

The chain couples TRBV28 to TRBJ2-3; D uncertain. Germline assignment: CDR1 MDHEN and CDR2 SYDVKM. The CDR3 totals 11 residues. V lost 6 bases and J lost 6, with 7 bases in between. This chain's CDR3 is CASRLRDTQYF. Here the CDR3 DNA reads TGTGCCAGCAGGTTGAGGGATACGCAGTATTTT. The full variable domain, its missing parts supplied by reference TRBV28 and TRBJ2-3, is DVKVTQSSRYLVKRTGEKVFLECVQDMDHENMFWYRQDPGLGLRLIYFSYDVKMKEKGDIPEGYSVSREKKERFSLILESASTNQTSMYLCASRLRDTQYFGPGTRLTVL.

The chain links TRBV7-8 to TRBJ2-7, with TRBD2 identical over 8 bases. V shed 4 bases, J shed 2 bases, and the junction held 4 bases outside the gene matches. This CDR3 region has 14 residues. CDR1 is SGHVS and CDR2 is FQNEAQ in the germline V gene. The DNA of the CDR3 is TGTGCCAGCAGCTCGGGTAGCGGGGCCTACGAGCAGTACTTC. Translated: CASSSGSGAYEQYF.

The chain recombines TRBV19 with TRBJ1-1; TRBD1 is a possible D gene (5 bases). The CDR3 has 14 residues. V was cut by 1 base and J by 5 bases, with 11 bases left in between. In germline, CDR1 is LNHDA, CDR2 SQIVND (reference sequence). The CDR3 loop reads CASSIGAGGTEAFF. The CDR3 coding sequence is TGTGCCAGTAGTATAGGGGCGGGGGGTACTGAAGCTTTCTTT.

The chain recombines TRBV6-1 with TRBJ2-7; 8 bases are a match to TRBD1. The CDR3 contains 14 residues. The germline gives CDR1 MNHNS, CDR2 SASEGT. V lost 3 bases, J lost 2 bases, and 3 bases stayed unmatched. This chain's CDR3 is CASSDDRGAYEQYF. In nucleotides, the CDR3 is TGTGCCAGCAGTGATGACAGGGGAGCCTACGAGCAGTACTTC.

The rearrangement uses TRBV19 and TRBJ1-2; 7 bases are shared with TRBD1. V was pared by 7 bases and J by 4 bases, with 9 bases of the junction left unmatched. This CDR3 is 14 amino acids long. Germline CDR1 reads LNHDA; CDR2 reads SQIVND (reference sequence). CDR3 amino acids: CASKLIGQAYGYTF. CDR3 nucleotide sequence: TGTGCCAGTAAACTAATAGGACAGGCCTATGGCTACACCTTC.

V usage is TRBV5-1 and J usage is TRBJ2-3, with 7 nucleotides matching TRBD2. Per the germline V gene, CDR1 is SGHRS and CDR2 is YFSETQ. The length of the CDR3 is 13 residues. V was clipped by 4 bases and J by 2 bases; unmatched bases: 1. The CDR3: CASSGGVTDTQYF. For the CDR3, the DNA is TGCGCCAGCAGCGGGGGGGTCACAGATACGCAGTATTTT.

This clone occurred once. The chain uses TRBV5-1 and TRBJ1-2; D remains unclear. CDR1 and CDR2 from the germline V gene are SGHRS and YFSETQ. There are 16 residues in the CDR3. With 4 bases removed from V and 2 bases from J, the gap between germline ends came to 18 bases. CDR3 DNA: TGCGCCAGCAGCCCTCTGGTAGGAGTCGGAAACTATGGCTACACCTTC. Amino acid sequence: CASSPLVGVGNYGYTF.

J is TRBJ2-3 and V is TRBV3-1 (or the pseudogene TRBV3-2), with TRBD2 identical over 11 bases. This CDR3 is built from 15 residues. The germline CDR1 and CDR2 sequences are LGHDT and YNNKEL (reference sequence). The trim removed 4 bases at V and 6 bases at J, leaving 6 bases unmatched. The CDR3 loop reads CASSPSGGNWDTQYF. The CDR3 nucleotides are TGTGCCAGCAGCCCTAGCGGGGGGAATTGGGATACGCAGTATTTT.

The chain has TRBV10-3 and TRBJ2-1; D is perhaps TRBD1 (6 bases). Looked up from germline, CDR1 is ENHRY and CDR2 is SYGVKD. V lost 2 bases, J lost 0 bases, and 17 bases lay in between. This CDR3 spans 18 amino acids. This CDR3 reads CAISERAGEGSSYNEQFF. As DNA, the CDR3 is TGTGCCATCAGTGAGCGGGCAGGGGAAGGAAGCTCCTACAATGAGCAGTTCTTC.